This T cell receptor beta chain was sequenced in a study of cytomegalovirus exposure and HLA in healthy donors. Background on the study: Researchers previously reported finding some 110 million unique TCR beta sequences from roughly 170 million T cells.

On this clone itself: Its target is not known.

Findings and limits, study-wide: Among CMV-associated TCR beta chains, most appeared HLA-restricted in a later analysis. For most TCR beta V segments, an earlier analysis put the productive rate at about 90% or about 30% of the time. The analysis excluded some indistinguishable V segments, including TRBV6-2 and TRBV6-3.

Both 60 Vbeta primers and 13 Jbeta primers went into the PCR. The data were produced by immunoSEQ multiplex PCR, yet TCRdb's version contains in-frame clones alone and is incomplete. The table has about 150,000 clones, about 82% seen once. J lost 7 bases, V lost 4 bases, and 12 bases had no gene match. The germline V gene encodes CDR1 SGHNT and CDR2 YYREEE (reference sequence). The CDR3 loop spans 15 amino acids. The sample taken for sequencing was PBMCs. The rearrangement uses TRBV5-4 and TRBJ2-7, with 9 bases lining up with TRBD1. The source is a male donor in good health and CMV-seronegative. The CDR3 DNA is TGTGCCAGCAGCCTGCCTGGGACAGGGTTTAGGGAGCAGTACTTC. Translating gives CASSLPGTGFREQYF.